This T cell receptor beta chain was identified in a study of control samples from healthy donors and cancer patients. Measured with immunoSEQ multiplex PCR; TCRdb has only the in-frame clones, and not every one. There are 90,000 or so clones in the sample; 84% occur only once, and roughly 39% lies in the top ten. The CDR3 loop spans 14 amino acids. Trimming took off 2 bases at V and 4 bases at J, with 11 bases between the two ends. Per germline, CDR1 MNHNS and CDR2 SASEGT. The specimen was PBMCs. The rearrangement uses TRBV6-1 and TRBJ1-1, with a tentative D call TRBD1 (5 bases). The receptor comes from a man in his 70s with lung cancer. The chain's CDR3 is CASSENGGFTEAFF. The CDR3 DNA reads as TGTGCCAGCAGTGAAAATGGGGGTTTCACTGAAGCTTTCTTT.